Presented here are 20 T cell receptor beta chains from one specimen sequenced in a study of vaccination and CD4 T cells after COVID-19. The treatment here: roughly 10-day PBMC culture with coronavirus spike peptide pools or control peptides (ViraFEST assay). No cognate antigen is known for these TCRs. Cultured CD4+ T-cell DNA underwent Oncomine TCR Beta short-read sequencing. TCRdb re-called the PCR reads with MiXCR, one entry per CDR3 protein. Of over 8,500 distinct CDR3 sequences in the sample, roughly two thirds were seen once. Sequencing used CD4+ T cells from blood, cultured in vitro, obtained before SARS-CoV-2 vaccination. The receptor source for this set is a human donor who had recovered from COVID-19.

The chain links TRBV28 to TRBJ1-5, with D perhaps TRBD1 (6 bases). The V and J ends lost 3 bases and 3 bases respectively, with 21 bases between them. Germline V gene sequence: CDR1 MDHEN, CDR2 SYDVKM. This CDR3 comprises 18 residues. The CDR3 is CASSFSSKGTTYNQPQHF. Written as DNA, the CDR3 is TGTGCCAGCAGTTTCAGTTCCAAGGGGACAACGTACAATCAGCCCCAGCATTTT.

The rearrangement joins TRBV11-3 to TRBJ2-1; perhaps D is TRBD1 or TRBD2 (5 bases each). Germline V gene lookup returns CDR1 SGHNT and CDR2 YENEEA. The CDR3 is 15 residues long. The ends were cut back, 0 bases at V and 0 bases at J, with 6 bases in the middle. CDR3 region: CASSLDGTSYNEQFF. CDR3 nucleotide sequence: TGTGCCAGCAGCTTAGACGGGACCTCCTACAATGAGCAGTTCTTC. Drawing the rest from reference TRBV11-3 and TRBJ2-1, the complete variable domain is EAGVVQSPRYKIIEKKQPVAFWCNPISGHNTLYWYLQNLGQGPELLIRYENEEAVDDSQLPKDRFSAERLKGVDSTLKIQPAELGDSAVYLCASSLDGTSYNEQFFGPGTRLTVL.

Only a few counts were recorded for this clonotype. The chain carries TRBV6-1 and TRBJ2-3, with D perhaps TRBD2 (6 bases). CDR1 and CDR2 (germline): MNHNS, SASEGT. This CDR3 spans 13 amino acids. The V end was cut by 6 bases, the J end by 3 bases, with 10 bases between. CDR3 sequence (DNA): TGTGCCAGCAGGGAACTAGCTACAGATACGCAGTATTTT. Protein: CASRELATDTQYF.

The CDR3 DNA sequence: TGTGCCAGCAGCTCCGGGACAGGGAACACCGGGGAGCTGTTTTTT. Protein: CASSSGTGNTGELFF. The chain has TRBV7-9 and TRBJ2-2; 8 nucleotides match TRBD1. CDR1 and CDR2 (germline): SEHNR, FQNEAQ (reference sequence). The length of the CDR3 is 15 residues. V lost 4 bases and J lost 1; bases outside the gene matches: 2.

CDR3 region: CSARSSTSGSFDEQYF. For the CDR3, the DNA is TGCAGTGCTAGGTCTAGCACTAGCGGGAGTTTCGACGAGCAGTACTTC. J is TRBJ2-7 and V is TRBV20-1; TRBD2 matches at 11 bases. The CDR3 loop spans 16 amino acids. V lost 3 bases, J lost 5 bases, and 12 bases stayed unmatched. The V gene's germline CDR1 is DFQATT and CDR2 SNEGSKA (reference sequence).

CDR3 region: CSAPTSGGSSYEQYF. The CDR3, as DNA: TGCAGTGCTCCTACTAGCGGGGGCAGCTCCTACGAGCAGTACTTC. The gene calls are TRBV20-1 and TRBJ2-7; 11 bases fit TRBD2. With 5 bases clipped from V and 0 bases from J, the junction kept 6 bases outside the gene matches. In germline, CDR1 is DFQATT, CDR2 SNEGSKA (reference sequence). CDR3 length: 15 amino acids.

DNA of the CDR3: TGTGCCAGCAGCTTTCAGCACGAGCAGTACTTC. Residues: CASSFQHEQYF. The V call is TRBV5-4, the J call TRBJ2-7; D not resolved. Trimming took off 2 bases at V and 5 bases at J, with 5 bases between the two ends. CDR3 length: 11 residues. Germline V gene lookup returns CDR1 SGHNT and CDR2 YYREEE (reference sequence).

V is TRBV7-2 and J is TRBJ1-1; the D gene is possibly TRBD1 (6 bases). Germline V CDR1 and CDR2: SGHTA, FQGNSA. This CDR3 has 14 amino acids. The V gene lost 3 bases and the J gene lost 2 bases, with 10 bases spanning the gap. The CDR3 sequence: CASSFSTGNTEAFF. The CDR3 coding sequence is TGTGCCAGCAGCTTTTCGACAGGTAACACTGAAGCTTTCTTT.

This clonotype was seen a few times. The chain joins TRBV27 to TRBJ1-1; 7 nucleotides line up with TRBD1. Trimming took 0 bases from V and 9 from J; bases not matched to a gene: 4. Germline V gene data show CDR1 as MNHEY and CDR2 as SMNVEV (reference sequence). The CDR3 covers 13 residues. The CDR3 nucleotides read TGTGCCAGCAGTTTATCGGGGGGACAGAAAGCTTTCTTT. It translates to CASSLSGGQKAFF.

The genes are TRBV20-1 and TRBJ1-5; TRBD1 matches at 10 bases. J lost 6 bases, V lost 3 bases, and 8 bases had no gene match. Per the germline V gene, CDR1 is DFQATT and CDR2 is SNEGSKA (reference sequence). The CDR3 loop spans 15 amino acids. The CDR3 DNA is TGCAGTGCTAGGTGGGGACAGGGGATTCTTCAGCCCCAGCATTTT. As protein: CSARWGQGILQPQHF.

The chain joins TRBV24-1 to TRBJ2-5; D remains ambiguous. Trimming shortened V by 8 bases and J by 2 bases, and 8 bases separated the two germline ends. From germline, CDR1 is KGHDR and CDR2 SFDVKD. CDR3 size: 12 residues. The CDR3 region has the DNA TGTGCCACCAACGACGGGCAAGAGACCCAGTACTTC. Translated: CATNDGQETQYF.

This clonotype occurred a few times. The chain links TRBV28 to TRBJ1-5; D remains ambiguous. Germline V gene sequence: CDR1 MDHEN, CDR2 SYDVKM. The CDR3 extends over 13 amino acids. V was clipped by 6 bases and J by 3 bases, with 9 bases between them. Written as DNA, the CDR3 is TGTGCCAGCAGCCGGATAAACAATCAGCCCCAGCATTTT. Amino acids: CASSRINNQPQHF.

The rearrangement links TRBV4-1 to TRBJ1-1, with D unresolved. With 0 bases removed from V and 6 bases from J, the gap between germline ends came to 14 bases. CDR3 length: 15 amino acids. CDR1 MGHRA and CDR2 YSYEKL come from the germline V gene. The CDR3 DNA reads as TGCGCCAGCAGCCAAGAGGAGCGTTGGACCCCTGAAGCTTTCTTT. Translated: CASSQEERWTPEAFF.

The chain recombines TRBV24-1 with TRBJ2-5; D is perhaps TRBD1 or TRBD2 (7 bases each). Germline CDR1 reads KGHDR; CDR2 reads SFDVKD. CDR3 size: 14 residues. The V end lost 9 bases, the J end lost 5 bases, and 18 bases lay between the germline ends. The chain's CDR3 is CATGTATSDETQYF. The CDR3, as DNA: TGTGCCACCGGGACAGCTACTAGCGATGAGACCCAGTACTTC.

This clonotype was detected once. This chain uses TRBV5-5 with TRBJ1-1; TRBD1 matches 8 bases. The CDR3 is 13 residues long. Trimming cost V 4 bases and J 3 bases; bases outside gene matches: 2. In germline, CDR1 is SGHKS, CDR2 YYEKEE (reference sequence). The CDR3 region has the DNA TGTGCCAGCAGCACACAGGGGGACACTGAAGCTTTCTTT. This encodes CASSTQGDTEAFF.

The chain couples TRBV19 to TRBJ1-5; D remains unclear. The CDR3 has 13 amino acids. The germline V gene has CDR1 LNHDA and CDR2 SQIVND (reference sequence). V lost 7 bases and J 7 bases, leaving 14 bases between the germline ends. CDR3 residues: CASTFDRSQPQHF. CDR3 coding DNA: TGTGCCAGTACTTTTGACCGTTCACAGCCCCAGCATTTT.

This clonotype was observed a handful of times. V usage is TRBV20-1 and J usage is TRBJ2-7; 10 positions match TRBD2. The CDR3 length is 14 residues. Trimming cost V 5 bases and J 3 bases; bases outside gene matches: 7. The germline gives CDR1 DFQATT, CDR2 SNEGSKA (reference sequence). The CDR3 sequence is CSADQAGGHYEQYF. CDR3 sequence (DNA): TGCAGTGCTGACCAAGCGGGAGGGCACTACGAGCAGTACTTC.

This clonotype was seen only once. V and J are TRBV6-2 or TRBV6-3 and TRBJ2-5; 10 nucleotides agree with TRBD2. Germline CDR1 is MNHEY and CDR2 is SVGEGT. J was trimmed by 5 bases and V by 5 bases; bases with no gene match: 11. The CDR3 totals 16 residues. The CDR3 coding sequence is TGTGCCAGCAGTGATCGGACTAGCGGAGGGGGGGAGACCCAGTACTTC. Protein product: CASSDRTSGGGETQYF.

The chain employs TRBV20-1 and TRBJ2-5; no firm D call. Germline V CDR1 and CDR2: DFQATT, SNEGSKA (reference sequence). V was cut by 1 base and J by 5 bases, with 5 bases left in between. The CDR3 covers 11 residues. CDR3 in amino acids: CSARVLETQYF. DNA for the CDR3: TGCAGTGCTAGAGTCCTGGAGACCCAGTACTTC.

V and J are TRBV12-3 or TRBV12-4 and TRBJ2-1; possibly TRBD2 for D (5 bases). V was clipped by 2 bases and J by 10 bases, with 12 bases between them. This CDR3 comprises 13 residues. The CDR3 coding sequence is TGTGCCAGCAGTTTAACTAGAGGATGGGAGCAGTTCTTC. Its translation: CASSLTRGWEQFF.